This is a list of T cell receptor beta chains from one sample in a study of STAT3 mutations in large granular lymphocyte leukemia. TCRdb's table, derived via immunoSEQ multiplex PCR, lists solely in-frame clones and lacks some. The sample has about 10,000 clones, nearly 90% seen once. Sequenced: peripheral blood mononuclear cells. The receptors here all came from a man aged 55 to 70 with T-cell large granular lymphocyte leukemia. Some clones in this sample may be carry-over from other donors' samples. Each CDR3 is given without its conserved first and last residue. The D gene is left open where the match is weak.

v_call	d_call	j_call	cdr3_aa
TRBV29-1	.	TRBJ1-4	SVQTGKLF
TRBV6-5	.	TRBJ1-1	ASTGKTEAF
TRBV28	TRBD1	TRBJ1-2	ASSLEGARGYT
TRBV18	TRBD2	TRBJ2-4	ASSRGSGRAEAKNIQY
TRBV29-1	.	TRBJ2-1	SVVGGVNEQF
TRBV5-6	.	TRBJ2-4	ASSRWVTVAKNIQY
TRBV30	.	TRBJ1-1	AWSVLVPGPNTEAF
TRBV9	.	TRBJ2-5	ASSVDLQGGLRETQY
TRBV28	TRBD2	TRBJ2-3	ASRRTSGKATDTQY
TRBV30	.	TRBJ1-1	AWRDLKVIRAF
TRBV7-2	.	TRBJ2-7	ASSLSYEQY
TRBV7-8	.	TRBJ2-7	ASMPAGFLEQY
TRBV7-9	.	TRBJ2-1	ASSPAETWGNEQF
TRBV7-3	.	TRBJ1-6	ASSRFRVPNSPLH
TRBV7-3	.	TRBJ2-1	ASSFRSGQGGHEQF
TRBV27	.	TRBJ1-2	ASSPGQRYGYT
TRBV11-2	TRBD2	TRBJ2-7	ASSLSTSGGHYEQY
TRBV4-3	.	TRBJ1-2	ASSRGGGRGGYT
TRBV4-3	TRBD1	TRBJ1-2	ASSQGGGSYGYT
TRBV5-1	TRBD1	TRBJ1-5	ASSPGTGGAGTQH
TRBV10-3	.	TRBJ1-1	AITLSGLNTEAF
TRBV4-2	TRBD2	TRBJ2-3	ASSQVLLAGGKADTQY
TRBV12-2	.	TRBJ2-4	ASRAPIAGANVLAKNIQY
TRBV29-1	.	TRBJ2-3	TTVGVAFSTDTQY
TRBV27	TRBD1	TRBJ2-7	ASGTFKWGRGYSYEQY
TRBV11-3	.	TRBJ2-1	ASSLGRDGNEQF
TRBV25-1	.	TRBJ2-5	ASSDRDPRRGTQY
TRBV4-1	.	TRBJ2-6	ASSQGALLGRANVLT
TRBV4-1	.	TRBJ1-1	ASSQLDGAF
TRBV27	.	TRBJ1-5	ASSLPGQPQH
TRBV5-4	TRBD1	TRBJ2-2	ASSDRDRGGTGELF
TRBV5-6	.	TRBJ1-5	ASSLPVTNQPQH
TRBV30	.	TRBJ2-2	ARDVRGLTGELF
TRBV4-3	TRBD1	TRBJ1-5	ASSQSTGGNQPQH
TRBV11-2	.	TRBJ1-2	ASSPIANNYGYT
TRBV13	.	TRBJ1-6	ASSLLGELSPLH
TRBV7-9	.	TRBJ2-3	ASSHPGAGTQY
TRBV11-2	TRBD2	TRBJ2-7	ASSTRTSGSSYEQY
TRBV7-7	.	TRBJ1-5	ASSLKGPSNQPQH
TRBV7-2	.	TRBJ1-5	ASSLGQDTYQPQH
TRBV5-6	.	TRBJ2-7	ASSFVARTKDEQY
TRBV7-2	.	TRBJ2-7	ASSLVPSSASSYEQY
TRBV2	.	TRBJ1-1	ASSGGALNTEAF
TRBV5-1	.	TRBJ2-5	ASSHTQETQY
TRBV5-1	TRBD1	TRBJ1-1	ASSFSEGQMNTEAF
TRBV14	TRBD1	TRBJ2-5	ASSQSTGGSQETQY
TRBV30	TRBD2	TRBJ2-7	AWSLGLAGGGDEQY
TRBV28	.	TRBJ2-1	ASSPTATYNEQF
TRBV9	.	TRBJ2-7	ASSVGMGRASHEQY
TRBV11-2	TRBD1	TRBJ1-4	ASRYRDRVYEKLF
TRBV7-2	.	TRBJ1-2	ASSSGVGNYGYT
TRBV12-5	.	TRBJ1-2	ASAGDNYGYT
TRBV18	.	TRBJ1-1	ASSRDQVPNTEAF
TRBV30	.	TRBJ2-6	AWIPLGSWGANVLT
TRBV6-6	.	TRBJ1-5	ASSGTDRSNQPQH
TRBV18	.	TRBJ1-2	ASSPSGENYGYT
TRBV4-2	.	TRBJ2-4	ASSQDRGVAKNIQY
TRBV29-1	TRBD1	TRBJ1-5	SVAGTDSNQPQH
TRBV11-1	.	TRBJ2-1	ASSLAKRLVGNEQF
TRBV6-5	.	TRBJ1-1	ASKPTVPNTEAF